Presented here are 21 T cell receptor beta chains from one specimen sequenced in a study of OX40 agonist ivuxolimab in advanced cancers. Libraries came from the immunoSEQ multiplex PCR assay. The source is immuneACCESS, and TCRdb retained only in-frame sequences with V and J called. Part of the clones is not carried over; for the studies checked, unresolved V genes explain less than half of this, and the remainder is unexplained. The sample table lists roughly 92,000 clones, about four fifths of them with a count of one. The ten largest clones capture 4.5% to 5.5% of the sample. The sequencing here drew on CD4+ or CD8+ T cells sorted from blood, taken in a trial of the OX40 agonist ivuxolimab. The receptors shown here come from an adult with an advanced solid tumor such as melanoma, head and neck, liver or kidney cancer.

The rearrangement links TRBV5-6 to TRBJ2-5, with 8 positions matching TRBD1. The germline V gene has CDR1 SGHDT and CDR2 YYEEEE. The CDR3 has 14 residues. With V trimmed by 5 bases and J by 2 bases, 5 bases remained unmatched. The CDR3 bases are TGTGCCAGCAGTCGGACAGGGTTGCAAGAGACCCAGTACTTC. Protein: CASSRTGLQETQYF.

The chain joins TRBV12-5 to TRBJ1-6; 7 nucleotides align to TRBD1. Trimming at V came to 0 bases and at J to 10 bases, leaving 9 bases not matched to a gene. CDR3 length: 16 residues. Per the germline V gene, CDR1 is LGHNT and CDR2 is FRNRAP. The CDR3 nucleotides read TGTGCTAGTGGTTTGGTAACAGGGGTCCAGATGTCACCCCTCCACTTT. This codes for CASGLVTGVQMSPLHF.

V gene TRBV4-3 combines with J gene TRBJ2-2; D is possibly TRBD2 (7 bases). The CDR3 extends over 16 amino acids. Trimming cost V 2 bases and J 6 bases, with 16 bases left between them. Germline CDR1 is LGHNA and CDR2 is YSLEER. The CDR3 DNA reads TGCGCCAGCAGCCAACGGGGGGCAGGGGATTCCGGGGAGCTGTTTTTT. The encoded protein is CASSQRGAGDSGELFF.

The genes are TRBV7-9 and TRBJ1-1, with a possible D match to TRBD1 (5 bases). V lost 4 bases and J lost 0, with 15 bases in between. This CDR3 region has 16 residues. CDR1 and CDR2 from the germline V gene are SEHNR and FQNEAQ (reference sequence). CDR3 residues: CASSSTRGAMNTEAFF. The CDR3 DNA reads TGTGCCAGCAGCTCGACCCGTGGGGCCATGAACACTGAAGCTTTCTTT.

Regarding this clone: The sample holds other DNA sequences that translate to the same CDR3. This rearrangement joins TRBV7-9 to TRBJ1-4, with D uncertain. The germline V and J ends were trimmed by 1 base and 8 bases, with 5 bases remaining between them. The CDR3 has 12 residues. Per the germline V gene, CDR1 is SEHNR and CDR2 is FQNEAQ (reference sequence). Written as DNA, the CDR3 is TGTGCCAGCAGCTTAGGCGGGGAAAAACTGTTTTTT. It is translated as CASSLGGEKLFF.

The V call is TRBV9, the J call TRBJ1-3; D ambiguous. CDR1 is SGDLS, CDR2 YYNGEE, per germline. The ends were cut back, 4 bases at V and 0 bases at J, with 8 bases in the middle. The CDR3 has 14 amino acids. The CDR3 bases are TGTGCCAGCAGCCCCGGCGGCTCTGGAAACACCATATATTTT. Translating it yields CASSPGGSGNTIYF.

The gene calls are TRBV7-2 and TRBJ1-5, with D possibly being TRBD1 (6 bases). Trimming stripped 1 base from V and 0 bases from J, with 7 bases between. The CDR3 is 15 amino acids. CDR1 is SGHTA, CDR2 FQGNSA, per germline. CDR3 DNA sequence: TGTGCCAGCAGCTTAGTAGGGGGTAGCAATCAGCCCCAGCATTTT. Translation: CASSLVGGSNQPQHF.

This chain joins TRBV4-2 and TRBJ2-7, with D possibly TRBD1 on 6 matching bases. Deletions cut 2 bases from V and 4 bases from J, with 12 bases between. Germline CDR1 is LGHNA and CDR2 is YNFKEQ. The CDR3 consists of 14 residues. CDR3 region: CASSQRGGWYEQYF. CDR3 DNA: TGTGCCAGCAGCCAACGTGGGGGCTGGTACGAGCAGTACTTC.

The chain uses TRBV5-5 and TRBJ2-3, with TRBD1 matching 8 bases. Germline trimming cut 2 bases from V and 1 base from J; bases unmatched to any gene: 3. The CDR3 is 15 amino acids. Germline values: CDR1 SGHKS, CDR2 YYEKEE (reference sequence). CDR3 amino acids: CASSFPTGGTDTQYF. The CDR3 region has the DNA TGTGCCAGCAGCTTCCCGACAGGGGGCACAGATACGCAGTATTTT.

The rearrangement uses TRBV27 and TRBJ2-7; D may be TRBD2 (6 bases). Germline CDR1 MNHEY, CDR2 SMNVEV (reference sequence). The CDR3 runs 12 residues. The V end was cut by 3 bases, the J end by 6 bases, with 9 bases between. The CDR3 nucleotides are TGTGCCAGCAGTTTTCGGGGGTCCGAGCAGTACTTC. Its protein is CASSFRGSEQYF.

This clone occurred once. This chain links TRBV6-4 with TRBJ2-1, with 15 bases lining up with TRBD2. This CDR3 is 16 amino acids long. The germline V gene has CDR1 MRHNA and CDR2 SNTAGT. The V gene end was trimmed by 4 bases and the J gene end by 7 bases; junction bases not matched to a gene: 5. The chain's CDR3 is CASSAYGTSGRNEQFF. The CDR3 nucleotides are TGTGCCAGCAGTGCCTATGGGACTAGCGGGAGGAATGAGCAGTTCTTC.

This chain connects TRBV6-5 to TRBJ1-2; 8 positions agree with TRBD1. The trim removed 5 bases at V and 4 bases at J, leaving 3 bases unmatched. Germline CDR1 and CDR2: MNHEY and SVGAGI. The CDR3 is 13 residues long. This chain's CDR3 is CASSPTGGYGYTF. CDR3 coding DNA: TGTGCCAGCAGTCCTACAGGGGGCTATGGCTACACCTTC.

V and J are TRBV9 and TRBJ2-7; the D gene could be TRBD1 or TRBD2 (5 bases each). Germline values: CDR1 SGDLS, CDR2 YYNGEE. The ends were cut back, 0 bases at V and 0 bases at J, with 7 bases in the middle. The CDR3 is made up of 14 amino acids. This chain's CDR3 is CASSVGGSSYEQYF. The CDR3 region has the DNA TGTGCCAGCAGCGTAGGGGGGAGCTCCTACGAGCAGTACTTC.

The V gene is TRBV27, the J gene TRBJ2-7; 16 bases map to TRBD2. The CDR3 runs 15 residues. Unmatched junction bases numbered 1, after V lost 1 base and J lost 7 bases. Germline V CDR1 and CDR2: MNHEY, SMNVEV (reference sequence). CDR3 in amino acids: CASSLWGLAGGEQYF. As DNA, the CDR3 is TGTGCCAGCAGTTTATGGGGACTAGCGGGAGGGGAGCAGTACTTC.

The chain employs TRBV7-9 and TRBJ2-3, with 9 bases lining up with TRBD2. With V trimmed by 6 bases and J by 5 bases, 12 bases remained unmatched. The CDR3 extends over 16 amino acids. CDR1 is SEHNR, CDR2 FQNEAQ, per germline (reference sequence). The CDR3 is CASSPRGGRAGDTQYF. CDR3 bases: TGTGCCAGCAGTCCCCGGGGCGGGAGGGCCGGAGATACGCAGTATTTT.

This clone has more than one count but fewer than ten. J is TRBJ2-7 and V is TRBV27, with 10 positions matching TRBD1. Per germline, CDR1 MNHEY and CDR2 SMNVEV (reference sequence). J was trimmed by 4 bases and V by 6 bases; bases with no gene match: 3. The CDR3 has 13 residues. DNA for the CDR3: TGTGCCAGCAGGACAGGGGGCTTTTACGAGCAGTACTTC. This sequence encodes CASRTGGFYEQYF.

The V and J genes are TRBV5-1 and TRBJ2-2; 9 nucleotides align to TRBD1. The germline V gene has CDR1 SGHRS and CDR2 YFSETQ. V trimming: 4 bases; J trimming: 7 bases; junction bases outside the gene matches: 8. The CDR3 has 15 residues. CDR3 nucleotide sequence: TGCGCCAGCAGCCGAACAGGGGGCGCGTTCGGGGAGCTGTTTTTT. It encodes CASSRTGGAFGELFF.

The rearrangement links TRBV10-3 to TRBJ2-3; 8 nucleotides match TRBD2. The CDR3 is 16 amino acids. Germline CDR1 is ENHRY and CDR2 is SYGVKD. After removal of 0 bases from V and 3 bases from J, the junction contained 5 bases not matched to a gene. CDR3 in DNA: TGTGCCATCAGTGAGTCGAGAGCGGGAGTGACAGATACGCAGTATTTT. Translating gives CAISESRAGVTDTQYF.

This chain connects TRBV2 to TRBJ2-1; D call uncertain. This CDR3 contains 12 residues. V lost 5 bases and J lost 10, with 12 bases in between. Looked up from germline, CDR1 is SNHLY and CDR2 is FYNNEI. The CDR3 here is CASSWTVKEQFF. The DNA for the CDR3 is TGTGCCAGCAGTTGGACGGTCAAGGAGCAGTTCTTC. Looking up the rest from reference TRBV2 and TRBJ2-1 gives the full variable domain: EPEVTQTPSHQVTQMGQEVILRCVPISNHLYFYWYRQILGQKVEFLVSFYNNEISEKSEIFDDQFSVERPDGSNFTLKIRSTKLEDSAMYFCASSWTVKEQFFGPGTRLTVL.

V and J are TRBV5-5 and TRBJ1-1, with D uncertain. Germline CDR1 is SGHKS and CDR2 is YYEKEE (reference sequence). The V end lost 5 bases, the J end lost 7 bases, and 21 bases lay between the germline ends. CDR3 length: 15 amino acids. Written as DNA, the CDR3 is TGTGCCAGCAGGGGTAAATGGGCTCCGTCTATTGAAGCTTTCTTT. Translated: CASRGKWAPSIEAFF.

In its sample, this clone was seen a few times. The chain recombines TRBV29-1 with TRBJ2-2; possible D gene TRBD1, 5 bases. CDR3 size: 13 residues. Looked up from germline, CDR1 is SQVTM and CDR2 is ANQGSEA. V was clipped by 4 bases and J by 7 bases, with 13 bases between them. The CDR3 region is CSVGQSLNGELFF. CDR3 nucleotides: TGCAGCGTTGGACAGTCATTGAACGGGGAGCTGTTTTTT.